These 12 T cell receptor beta chains came from one sample sequenced in a study of regulatory T cells in long-lasting Graves disease. Sample time point: newly diagnosed GD, antithyroid drugs for less than 3 months. PBMC-derived RNA was used for the TCR library. For TCR beta, libraries came from iRepertoire HTBI primers and Arm-PCR of CDR3 regions. TCRdb ran MiXCR on the multiplex PCR reads and lists one entry per CDR3 protein. Here the sample spans about 470,000 distinct CDR3 sequences, about 17% being singletons. These same records also appear under a second study, on T cells in Graves' hyperthyroidism and ophthalmopathy.

Sequencing used peripheral blood mononuclear cells (PBMCs), obtained at new diagnosis, from a patient treated with antithyroid drugs. Every receptor here comes from a man aged 40-49 years with Graves disease.

The chain carries TRBV29-1 and TRBJ2-3; D gene unclear. Trimming left V 3 bases short and J 2 bases short, with 3 bases between. Germline V gene sequence: CDR1 SQVTM, CDR2 ANQGSEA. CDR3 size: 11 residues. The CDR3 sequence is CSVDHTDTQYF. The CDR3 nucleotides read TGCAGCGTTGATCACACAGATACGCAGTATTTT.

This clonotype was counted many times. The CDR3 coding sequence is TGTGCCAGCTATGGGGCCGGTACAGGCTCCTACGAGCAGTACTTC. It codes for CASYGAGTGSYEQYF. The chain combines TRBV6-2 or TRBV6-3 with TRBJ2-7; D might be TRBD1 (5 bases). This CDR3 is 15 amino acids long. Germline CDR1 reads MNHEY; CDR2 reads SVGEGT. Trimming cost V 8 bases and J 0 bases, with 17 bases left between them.

This clonotype was seen repeatedly, ten times or more. V gene TRBV2 combines with J gene TRBJ1-6; D gene ambiguous. Trimming left V 0 bases short and J 11 bases short, with 11 bases between. The germline CDR1 and CDR2 sequences are SNHLY and FYNNEI. This CDR3 is 14 amino acids long. CDR3 in amino acids: CASSEAPRQAPLHF. CDR3 in DNA: TGTGCCAGCAGTGAAGCGCCCAGGCAGGCACCCCTCCACTTT. Full variable domain (rest looked up from reference TRBV2 and TRBJ1-6): EPEVTQTPSHQVTQMGQEVILRCVPISNHLYFYWYRQILGQKVEFLVSFYNNEISEKSEIFDDQFSVERPDGSNFTLKIRSTKLEDSAMYFCASSEAPRQAPLHFGNGTRLTVT.

In its sample, this clonotype was seen many times. The chain is built from TRBV3-1 and TRBJ1-2; D gene ambiguous. The CDR3 extends over 12 amino acids. Trimming removed 1 base from V and 6 bases from J, with 6 bases in between. Germline lookup yields CDR1 LGHDT and CDR2 YNNKEL (reference sequence). CDR3 residues: CASSQGSNGYTF. CDR3 coding DNA: TGTGCCAGCAGCCAAGGTTCAAATGGCTACACCTTC.

This clonotype was recorded at least ten times. V and J are TRBV11-3 and TRBJ2-1; D uncertain. The CDR3 has 17 amino acids. V shed 0 bases and J shed 10 bases, with 22 bases lying between them. From germline, CDR1 is SGHNT and CDR2 YENEEA. Here the CDR3 DNA reads TGTGCCAGCAGCTTAGATCAGATCAGACCAACGGGTGGGGAGCAGTTCTTC. Translated: CASSLDQIRPTGGEQFF.

This clonotype was detected ten times or more. The rearrangement links TRBV20-1 to TRBJ2-7, with 10 nucleotides matching TRBD1. CDR3 length equals 14 residues. The V gene end was trimmed by 6 bases and the J gene end by 0 bases; junction bases not matched to a gene: 5. In germline, CDR1 is DFQATT, CDR2 SNEGSKA (reference sequence). CDR3 DNA sequence: TGCAGTGCACCGGACAGGGGGGCCTCCTACGAGCAGTACTTC. Residues: CSAPDRGASYEQYF.

At least ten counts were recorded for this clonotype. J is TRBJ2-7 and V is TRBV20-1; perhaps TRBD1 as D (5 bases). V was trimmed by 3 bases and J by 3 bases, leaving 9 bases between them. The CDR3 is 12 residues long. Germline-derived CDR1 and CDR2 are DFQATT and SNEGSKA (reference sequence). CDR3 nucleotides: TGCAGTGCTAGGGCAGGGAACTACGAGCAGTACTTC. It yields the protein CSARAGNYEQYF.

Worth noting for this clonotype: A read error may be the cause here, since a much bigger clone is one base away. The chain joins TRBV5-1 to TRBJ2-1, with 10 bases matching TRBD1. CDR1 is SGHRS, CDR2 YFSETQ, per germline. Trimming removed 3 bases from V and 10 bases from J; junction bases left unmatched: 10. The CDR3 contains 15 residues. CDR3 loop: CASSSGTGVTGEQFF. The DNA of the CDR3 is TGCGCCAGCAGCTCCGGGACAGGGGTTACGGGCGAGCAGTTCTTC.

There are many counts of this clonotype. The genes are TRBV3-1 and TRBJ2-7; D not certain. The CDR3 length is 13 residues. Germline V lookup: CDR1 LGHDT, CDR2 YNNKEL (reference sequence). The V end was cut by 5 bases, the J end by 3 bases, with 11 bases between. DNA of the CDR3: TGTGCCAGCAGCTCCTCACCCGACTACGAGCAGTACTTC. It translates to CASSSSPDYEQYF.

This clonotype occurred many times. The V gene is TRBV2, the J gene TRBJ2-2; D is perhaps TRBD1 (6 bases). The CDR3 has 16 residues. Trimming took 7 bases from V and 5 from J, leaving 20 bases between them. CDR1 is SNHLY, CDR2 FYNNEI, per germline. CDR3 protein: CASTPLTPGVTGELFF. CDR3 sequence (DNA): TGTGCCAGCACCCCTCTTACCCCAGGGGTAACCGGGGAGCTGTTTTTT. Filled out from reference TRBV2 and TRBJ2-2, the complete variable domain reads EPEVTQTPSHQVTQMGQEVILRCVPISNHLYFYWYRQILGQKVEFLVSFYNNEISEKSEIFDDQFSVERPDGSNFTLKIRSTKLEDSAMYFCASTPLTPGVTGELFFGEGSRLTVL.

Comment on this clonotype: This sequence is one base from a far larger clone and is likely a read error. The chain recombines TRBV6-1 with TRBJ1-1; D is unresolved. The CDR3 consists of 15 residues. The germline V gene has CDR1 MNHNS and CDR2 SASEGT. Between the trimmed V and J ends, which lost 3 bases and 1 base, there was a span of 12 bases. The CDR3 region is CASSESMRQNTEAFF. CDR3 bases: TGTGCCAGCAGTGAGTCGATGAGACAGAACACTGAAGCTTTCTTT.

The table lists this clonotype with a few counts. The chain recombines TRBV28 with TRBJ2-2, with D perhaps given as TRBD1 or TRBD2 (7 bases each). Trimming took off 5 bases at V and 5 bases at J, with 21 bases between the two ends. CDR3 length: 17 residues. Germline CDR1 and CDR2: MDHEN and SYDVKM. In DNA, the CDR3 is TGTGCCAGCAGTCTCCGCCTGGGAGGGGGCCGGACCGGGGAGCTGTTTTTT. Amino acid sequence: CASSLRLGGGRTGELFF.